This entry is about one T cell receptor beta chain. No cognate antigen has been identified for it. Per-base quality was not reported, and no clone a single base away is much larger than it. This record comes from a study (dated 2022 in TCRdb). PBMCs were isolated from peripheral blood, and TCR beta sequencing was performed on genomic DNA from unsorted PBMCs. Taken from cysteine to phenylalanine, the CDR3 has 12 residues. Left in the record is the CDR3 DNA by itself, 36 bases read in frame from the first base. For CDR1 and CDR2, the germline V gene (reference sequence) lists GTSNPN and SVGIG. V sheds 7 bases and J sheds 1 base, leaving 8 bases between their ends. Survey-level sequencing on the immunoSEQ platform was used to profile the TCR beta chain repertoires. Per the source publication's procedure: CDR3 amino acid length spectratypes and V-J pairing frequencies were compared, and repertoire diversity was measured with the inverse Simpson index. TCR beta CDR3 sequences were matched against VDJdb to annotate clonotypes specific to SARS-CoV-2, CMV, influenza A and EBV. The immuneACCESS repertoire file appears here via TCRdb, limited to in-frame rearrangements. These files lack a portion of the clones; in checked studies, under half of the deficit traces to unresolved V genes, and the cause of the others is not known. The V and J calls and the clone size are those of that table, but D and trimming were determined from the DNA. In all, the sample holds roughly 68,000 clones, and about 94% of those were seen once. The ten largest make up 4% to 4.5% of the sample.

Overall results and qualifications from the work: According to the authors, more investigation is needed, including longitudinal sampling and evaluation of a control group.

Input material: PBMCs. This sequence originates from a man aged 40-55 years with rheumatoid arthritis. The rearranged segments are TRBV30 and TRBJ2-1, with the D gene not confidently named. The DNA reads TGTGCCTCACAGAGGTCCTACAATGAGCAGTTCTTC. Translated, it gives CASQRSYNEQFF.